This T cell receptor (beta chain) was observed in a study of blood T cell repertoires in COVID-19. V lost 7 bases, J lost 4 bases, and 20 bases lay in between. In germline, CDR1 is MDHEN, CDR2 SYDVKM. This CDR3 has 15 amino acids. As handled by the study authors: Amplifying reference gene primers gave estimates of nucleated cell counts. TCRdb's copy holds only in-frame clones and misses some; the assay was immunoSEQ multiplex PCR. V and J calls plus clone size are reproduced from that table; the DNA served to infer D and trimming. This sample carries 35,000 to 45,000 clones, 70% to 90% of them seen once, and the ten largest clones take 4.5% to 6.5%.

This TCR came from a man in his forties or fifties with active COVID-19. Source material: peripheral blood. The chain has TRBV28 and TRBJ2-7; D is possibly TRBD1 (6 bases). The CDR3 loop is CASNPVGAGVYEQYF. The CDR3 region has the DNA TGTGCCAGCAACCCTGTGGGGGCAGGGGTATACGAGCAGTACTTC.